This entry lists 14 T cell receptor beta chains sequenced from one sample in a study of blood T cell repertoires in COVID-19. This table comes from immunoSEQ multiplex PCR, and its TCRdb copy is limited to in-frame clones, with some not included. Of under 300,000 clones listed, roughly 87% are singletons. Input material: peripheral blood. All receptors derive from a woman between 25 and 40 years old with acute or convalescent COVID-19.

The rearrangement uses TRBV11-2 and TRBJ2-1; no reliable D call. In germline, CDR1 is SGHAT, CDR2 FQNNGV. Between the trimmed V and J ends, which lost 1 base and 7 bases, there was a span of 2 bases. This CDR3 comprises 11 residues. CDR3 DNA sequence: TGTGCCAGCAGCTTAGCGAATGAGCAGTTCTTC. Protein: CASSLANEQFF.

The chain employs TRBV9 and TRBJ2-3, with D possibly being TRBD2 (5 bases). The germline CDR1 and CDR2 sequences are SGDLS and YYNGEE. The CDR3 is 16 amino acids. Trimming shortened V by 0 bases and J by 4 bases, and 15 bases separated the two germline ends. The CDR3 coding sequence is TGTGCCAGCAGCGTAGAGGGAGCCGTAAGCGCAGATACGCAGTATTTT. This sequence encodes CASSVEGAVSADTQYF.

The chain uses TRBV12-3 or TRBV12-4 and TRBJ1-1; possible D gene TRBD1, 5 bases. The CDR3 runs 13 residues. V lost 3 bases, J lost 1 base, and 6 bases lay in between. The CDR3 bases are TGTGCCAGCAGTTTGGGGGGGAACACTGAAGCTTTCTTT. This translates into CASSLGGNTEAFF.

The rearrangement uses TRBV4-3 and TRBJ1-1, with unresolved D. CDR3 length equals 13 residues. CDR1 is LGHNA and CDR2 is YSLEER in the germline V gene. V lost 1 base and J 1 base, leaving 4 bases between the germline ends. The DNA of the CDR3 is TGCGCCAGCAGCCAAGTGCGGAACACTGAAGCTTTCTTT. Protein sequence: CASSQVRNTEAFF.

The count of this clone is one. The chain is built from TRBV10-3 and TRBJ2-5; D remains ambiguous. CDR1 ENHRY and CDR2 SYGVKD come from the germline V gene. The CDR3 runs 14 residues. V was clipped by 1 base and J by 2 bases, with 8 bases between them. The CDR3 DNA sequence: TGTGCCATCAGTGAGTTAAACTTTCAAGAGACCCAGTACTTC. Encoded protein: CAISELNFQETQYF.

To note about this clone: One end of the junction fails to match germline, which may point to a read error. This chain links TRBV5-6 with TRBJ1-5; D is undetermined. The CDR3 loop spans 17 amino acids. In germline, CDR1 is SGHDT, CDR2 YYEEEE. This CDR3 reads CASSLGDTPSTTQPQHF. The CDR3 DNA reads TGTGCCAGCAGTTTGGGTGACACCCCATCGACAACTCAGCCCCAGCATTTT.

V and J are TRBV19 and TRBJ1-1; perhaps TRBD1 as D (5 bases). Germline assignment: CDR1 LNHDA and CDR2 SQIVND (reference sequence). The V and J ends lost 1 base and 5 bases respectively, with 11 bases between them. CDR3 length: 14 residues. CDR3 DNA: TGTGCCAGTAGTATAGGTCAGGGCTGGACTGAAGCTTTCTTT. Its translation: CASSIGQGWTEAFF.

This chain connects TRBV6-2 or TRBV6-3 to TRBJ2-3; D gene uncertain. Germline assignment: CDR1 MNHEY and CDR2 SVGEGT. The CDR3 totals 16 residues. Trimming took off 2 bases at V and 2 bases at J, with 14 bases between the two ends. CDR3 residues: CASSYVGSKITDTQYF. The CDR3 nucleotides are TGTGCCAGCAGTTACGTGGGCAGCAAGATCACAGATACGCAGTATTTT.

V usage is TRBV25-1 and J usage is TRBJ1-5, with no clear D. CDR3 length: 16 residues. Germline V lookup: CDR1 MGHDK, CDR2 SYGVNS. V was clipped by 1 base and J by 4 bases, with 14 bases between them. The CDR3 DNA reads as TGTGCCAGCAGTGAATCGCGGCAGAGTTCGAATCAGCCCCAGCATTTT. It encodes CASSESRQSSNQPQHF.

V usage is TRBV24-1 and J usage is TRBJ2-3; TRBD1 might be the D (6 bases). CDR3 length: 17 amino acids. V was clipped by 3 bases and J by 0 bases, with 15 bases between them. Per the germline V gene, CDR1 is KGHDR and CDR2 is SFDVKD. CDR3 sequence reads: CATSDRTVYTSTDTQYF. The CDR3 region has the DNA TGTGCCACCAGTGATAGGACAGTTTACACTAGCACAGATACGCAGTATTTT.

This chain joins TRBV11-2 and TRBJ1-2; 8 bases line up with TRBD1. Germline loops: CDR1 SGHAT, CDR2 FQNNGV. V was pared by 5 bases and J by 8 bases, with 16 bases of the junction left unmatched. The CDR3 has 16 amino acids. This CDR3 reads CASSPTDRGLRGGYTF. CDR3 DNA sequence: TGTGCCAGCAGCCCGACCGACAGGGGCCTCAGAGGGGGCTACACCTTC.

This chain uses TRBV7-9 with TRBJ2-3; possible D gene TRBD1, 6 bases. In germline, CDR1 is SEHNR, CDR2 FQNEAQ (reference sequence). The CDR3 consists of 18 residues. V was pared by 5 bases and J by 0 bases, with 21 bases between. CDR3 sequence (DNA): TGTGCCAGCAGCGCTAAGACAGGACCCTCAACTAGCACAGATACGCAGTATTTT. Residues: CASSAKTGPSTSTDTQYF.

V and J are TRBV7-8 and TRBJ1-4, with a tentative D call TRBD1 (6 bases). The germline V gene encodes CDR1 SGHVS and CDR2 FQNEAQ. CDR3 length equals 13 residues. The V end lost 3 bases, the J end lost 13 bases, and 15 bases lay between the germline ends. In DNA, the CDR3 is TGTGCCAGCAGCTTGACAGGCTTCGAGGTACTGTTTTTT. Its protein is CASSLTGFEVLFF.

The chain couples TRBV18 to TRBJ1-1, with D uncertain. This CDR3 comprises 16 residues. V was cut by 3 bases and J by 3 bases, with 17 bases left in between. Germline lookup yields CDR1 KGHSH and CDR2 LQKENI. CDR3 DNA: TGTGCCAGCTCACCCTGGACTGGGGTTGGGGACACTGAAGCTTTCTTT. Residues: CASSPWTGVGDTEAFF.